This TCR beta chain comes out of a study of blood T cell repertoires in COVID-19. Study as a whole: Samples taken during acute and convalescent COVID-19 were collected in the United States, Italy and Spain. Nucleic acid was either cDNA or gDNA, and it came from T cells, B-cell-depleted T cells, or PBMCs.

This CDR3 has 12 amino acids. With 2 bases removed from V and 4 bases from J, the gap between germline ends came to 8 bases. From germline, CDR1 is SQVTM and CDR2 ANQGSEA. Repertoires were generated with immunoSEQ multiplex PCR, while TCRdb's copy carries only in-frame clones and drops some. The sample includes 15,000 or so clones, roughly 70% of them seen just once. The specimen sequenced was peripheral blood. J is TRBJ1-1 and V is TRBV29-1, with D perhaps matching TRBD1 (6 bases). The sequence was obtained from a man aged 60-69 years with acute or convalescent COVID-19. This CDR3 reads CSVEQGPTEAFF. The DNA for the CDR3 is TGCAGCGTTGAACAGGGGCCCACTGAAGCTTTCTTT.